The rows below give T cell receptor beta chains drawn from one sample of a study of cytomegalovirus exposure and HLA in healthy donors. Assay used: immunoSEQ multiplex PCR; TCRdb lists only in-frame clones, some missing. The table has around 100,000 clones, under 80% seen once. The sequencing sample was made of PBMCs. The receptors stem from a man aged 35-49 years in good health and CMV-seronegative. Each CDR3 is given with its conserved first and last residue. A D gene is named only where the DNA matches it firmly. Not every row has a clone size; where given, it reads once, few, many or a size class.

clone size: few; V gene: TRBV10-2; J gene: TRBJ2-1; D gene: TRBD1; CDR3 protein: CASIEGTGQHEQFF; CDR3 DNA: TGCGCCAGCATCGAGGGGACAGGCCAGCATGAGCAGTTCTTC
clone size: .; V gene: TRBV6-5; J gene: TRBJ1-1; D gene: TRBD1; CDR3 protein: CASSYSPGTENTEAFF; CDR3 DNA: TGTGCCAGCAGTTACTCACCCGGGACAGAGAACACTGAAGCTTTCTTT
clone size: few; V gene: TRBV28; J gene: TRBJ2-1; D gene: TRBD1; CDR3 protein: CASSRQGSANEQFF; CDR3 DNA: TGTGCCAGCAGTCGACAGGGATCGGCCAATGAGCAGTTCTTC
clone size: .; V gene: TRBV29-1; J gene: TRBJ1-6; D gene: .; CDR3 protein: CSVQQEQDGSPLHF; CDR3 DNA: TGCAGCGTTCAACAGGAACAGGATGGGTCACCCCTCCACTTT
clone size: .; V gene: TRBV10-1; J gene: TRBJ1-6; D gene: .; CDR3 protein: CASSVRGLRPPLHF; CDR3 DNA: TGCGCCAGCAGTGTTAGGGGGTTGAGGCCACCCCTCCACTTT
clone size: few; V gene: TRBV9; J gene: TRBJ2-3; D gene: TRBD2; CDR3 protein: CASSVGGLAGSVDTQYF; CDR3 DNA: TGTGCCAGCAGCGTAGGAGGACTAGCGGGGTCGGTAGATACGCAGTATTTT
clone size: .; V gene: TRBV6-5; J gene: TRBJ1-2; D gene: .; CDR3 protein: CASSKNGRGDYGYTF; CDR3 DNA: TGTGCCAGCAGTAAGAACGGGAGGGGTGACTATGGCTACACCTTC
clone size: few; V gene: TRBV7-3; J gene: TRBJ1-1; D gene: TRBD1; CDR3 protein: CASRSDRGTEAFF; CDR3 DNA: TGTGCCAGCAGATCAGACAGGGGCACTGAAGCTTTCTTT
clone size: .; V gene: TRBV5-1; J gene: TRBJ2-1; D gene: .; CDR3 protein: CASSALPGSSYNEQFF; CDR3 DNA: TGCGCCAGCAGCGCCCTTCCGGGGAGCTCCTACAATGAGCAGTTCTTC
clone size: .; V gene: TRBV5-1; J gene: TRBJ2-5; D gene: .; CDR3 protein: CASSNQGREETQYF; CDR3 DNA: TGCGCCAGCAGTAACCAGGGTAGAGAGGAGACCCAGTACTTC
clone size: few; V gene: TRBV28; J gene: TRBJ2-5; D gene: TRBD2; CDR3 protein: CASSSGIKPGLAGVGTQYF; CDR3 DNA: TGTGCCAGCAGTTCGGGAATCAAACCCGGACTAGCGGGGGTCGGGACCCAGTACTTC
clone size: .; V gene: TRBV6-1; J gene: TRBJ1-2; D gene: .; CDR3 protein: CASSPDSPYYGYTF; CDR3 DNA: TGTGCCAGCAGCCCGGACAGTCCTTACTATGGCTACACCTTC
clone size: .; V gene: TRBV5-5; J gene: TRBJ1-1; D gene: .; CDR3 protein: CASSLLRQEAFF; CDR3 DNA: TGTGCCAGCAGCTTGTTGCGACAGGAGGCTTTCTTT
clone size: .; V gene: TRBV25-1; J gene: TRBJ1-4; D gene: TRBD1; CDR3 protein: CASSDPSTGGNEKLFF; CDR3 DNA: TGTGCCAGCAGTGACCCCTCGACAGGGGGTAATGAAAAACTGTTTTTT
clone size: .; V gene: TRBV19; J gene: TRBJ2-1; D gene: TRBD2; CDR3 protein: CASSHSSGGQNEQFF; CDR3 DNA: TGTGCCAGTAGTCACTCTAGCGGGGGCCAAAATGAGCAGTTCTTC
clone size: .; V gene: TRBV25-1; J gene: TRBJ2-7; D gene: .; CDR3 protein: CASRRGEGGEQYF; CDR3 DNA: TGTGCCAGCAGACGTGGGGAAGGGGGCGAGCAGTACTTC
clone size: .; V gene: TRBV5-1; J gene: TRBJ1-2; D gene: TRBD1; CDR3 protein: CASSFEGGHGYTF; CDR3 DNA: TGCGCCAGCAGCTTTGAAGGGGGCCACGGCTACACCTTC
clone size: .; V gene: TRBV7-9; J gene: TRBJ1-1; D gene: .; CDR3 protein: CASSLEVQGEAFF; CDR3 DNA: TGTGCCAGCAGCTTAGAGGTGCAGGGCGAAGCTTTCTTT
clone size: .; V gene: TRBV15; J gene: TRBJ2-1; D gene: TRBD1; CDR3 protein: CATSRDQTGTDEQFF; CDR3 DNA: TGTGCCACCAGCAGAGACCAGACAGGGACGGATGAGCAGTTCTTC
clone size: .; V gene: TRBV5-4; J gene: TRBJ1-1; D gene: TRBD1; CDR3 protein: CASSLGGGGRSHTEAFF; CDR3 DNA: TGTGCCAGCAGCTTAGGGGGCGGCGGTAGGTCGCACACTGAAGCTTTCTTT
clone size: few; V gene: TRBV6-5; J gene: TRBJ2-3; D gene: .; CDR3 protein: CASISPGSDTQYF; CDR3 DNA: TGTGCCAGCATTAGCCCCGGGTCAGATACGCAGTATTTT
clone size: .; V gene: TRBV11-2; J gene: TRBJ2-1; D gene: TRBD1; CDR3 protein: CASSYSRDRGNEQFF; CDR3 DNA: TGTGCCAGCAGCTACTCCCGGGACAGGGGTAATGAGCAGTTCTTC
clone size: .; V gene: TRBV9; J gene: TRBJ1-5; D gene: .; CDR3 protein: CASSPLGPQHF; CDR3 DNA: TGTGCCAGCAGCCCCCTAGGTCCCCAGCATTTT
clone size: .; V gene: TRBV27; J gene: TRBJ1-3; D gene: .; CDR3 protein: CASSIRGNGNTIYF; CDR3 DNA: TGTGCCAGCAGTATCAGGGGCAACGGAAACACCATATATTTT
clone size: .; V gene: TRBV28; J gene: TRBJ1-4; D gene: TRBD1; CDR3 protein: CASRGGLGDEKLFF; CDR3 DNA: TGTGCCAGCAGAGGGGGCTTGGGAGATGAAAAACTGTTTTTT
clone size: .; V gene: TRBV18; J gene: TRBJ1-5; D gene: .; CDR3 protein: CASSPRQVDQPQHF; CDR3 DNA: TGTGCCAGCTCACCACGACAGGTCGATCAGCCCCAGCATTTT
clone size: .; V gene: TRBV7-7; J gene: TRBJ2-3; D gene: TRBD2; CDR3 protein: CASSLEAGGTDTQYF; CDR3 DNA: TGTGCTAGCAGCTTGGAGGCGGGGGGCACAGATACGCAGTATTTT
clone size: .; V gene: TRBV30; J gene: TRBJ1-5; D gene: .; CDR3 protein: CAWSKGFNQPQHF; CDR3 DNA: TGTGCCTGGAGTAAGGGGTTTAATCAGCCCCAGCATTTT
clone size: .; V gene: TRBV5-1; J gene: TRBJ1-6; D gene: TRBD1; CDR3 protein: CASSEGTGNGNSPLHF; CDR3 DNA: TGCGCCAGCAGCGAAGGGACAGGGAACGGAAATTCACCCCTCCACTTT
clone size: .; V gene: TRBV6-6; J gene: TRBJ2-7; D gene: TRBD1; CDR3 protein: CASSYTGGYEQYF; CDR3 DNA: TGTGCCAGCAGTTATACAGGGGGCTACGAGCAGTACTTC